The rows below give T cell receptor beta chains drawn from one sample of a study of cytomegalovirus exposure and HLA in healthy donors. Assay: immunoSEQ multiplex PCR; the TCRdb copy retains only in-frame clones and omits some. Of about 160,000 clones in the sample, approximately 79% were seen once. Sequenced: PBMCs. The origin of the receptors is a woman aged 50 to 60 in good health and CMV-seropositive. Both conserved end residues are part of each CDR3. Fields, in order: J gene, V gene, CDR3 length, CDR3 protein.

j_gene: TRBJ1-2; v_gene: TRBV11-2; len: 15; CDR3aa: CASSFSVSTNYGYTF
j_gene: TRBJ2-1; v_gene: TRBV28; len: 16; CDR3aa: CASSLLKAGGSNEQFF
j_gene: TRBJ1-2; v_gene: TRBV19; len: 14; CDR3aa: CASRLREGSGGYTF
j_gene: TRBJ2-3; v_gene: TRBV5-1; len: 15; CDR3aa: CASSKAGERTDTQYF
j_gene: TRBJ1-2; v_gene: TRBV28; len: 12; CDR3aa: CASRAGTYGYTF
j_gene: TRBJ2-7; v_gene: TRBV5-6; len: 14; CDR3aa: CASSIRGLFYEQYF
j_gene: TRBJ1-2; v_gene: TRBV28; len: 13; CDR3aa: CASSLRGNYGYTF
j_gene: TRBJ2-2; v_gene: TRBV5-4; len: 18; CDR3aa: CASSPTSGRAFRTGELFF
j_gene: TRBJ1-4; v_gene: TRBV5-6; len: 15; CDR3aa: CASSLVNSRWEKLFF
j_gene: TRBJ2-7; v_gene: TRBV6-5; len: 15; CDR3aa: CASSYNLASSYEQYF
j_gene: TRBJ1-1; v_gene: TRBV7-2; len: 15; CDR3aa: CASSPSGTQNTEAFF
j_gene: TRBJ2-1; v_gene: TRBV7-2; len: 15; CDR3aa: CASSTGLAGSNEQFF
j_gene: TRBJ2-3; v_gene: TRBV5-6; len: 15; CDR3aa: CASSLAGVKGDTQYF
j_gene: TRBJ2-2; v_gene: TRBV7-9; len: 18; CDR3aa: CASSLAGRGGVSTGELFF
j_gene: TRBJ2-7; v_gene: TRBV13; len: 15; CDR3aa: CASSLSAGGIYEQYF
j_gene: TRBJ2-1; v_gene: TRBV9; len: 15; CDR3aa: CASSVVSSGRSEQFF
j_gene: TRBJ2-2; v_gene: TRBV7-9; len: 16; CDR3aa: CASSPGSGRRSGELFF
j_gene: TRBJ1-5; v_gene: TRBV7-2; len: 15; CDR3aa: CASSYGHYSNQPQHF
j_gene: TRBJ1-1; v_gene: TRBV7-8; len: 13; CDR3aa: CASSLPGNTEAFF
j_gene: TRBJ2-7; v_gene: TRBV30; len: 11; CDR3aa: CAGMQGAEQYF
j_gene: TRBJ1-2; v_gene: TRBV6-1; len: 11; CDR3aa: CASSQLGSYTF
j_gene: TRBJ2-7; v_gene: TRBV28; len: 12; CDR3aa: CASSPGSYEQYF
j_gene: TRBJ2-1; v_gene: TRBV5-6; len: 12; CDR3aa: CASSYGDNEQFF
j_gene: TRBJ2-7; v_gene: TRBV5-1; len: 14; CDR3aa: CASSLSGTEHEQYF
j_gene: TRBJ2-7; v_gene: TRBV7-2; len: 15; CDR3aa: CASSLGGGTFYEQYF
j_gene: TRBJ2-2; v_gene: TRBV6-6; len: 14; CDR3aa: CATHITGGSGELFF
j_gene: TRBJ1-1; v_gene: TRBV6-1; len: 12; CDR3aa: CASSPRQGAAFF
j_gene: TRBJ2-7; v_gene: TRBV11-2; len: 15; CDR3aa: CASSLQGQGLGEQYF
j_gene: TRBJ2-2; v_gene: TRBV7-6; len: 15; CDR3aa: CASSLTGGNTGELFF
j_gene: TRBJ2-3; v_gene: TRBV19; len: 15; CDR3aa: CATLRQGASTDTQYF
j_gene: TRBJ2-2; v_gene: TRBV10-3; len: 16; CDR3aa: CATSLSGGANTGELFF
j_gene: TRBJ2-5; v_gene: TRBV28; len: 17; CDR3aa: CASSSASGGANLETQYF
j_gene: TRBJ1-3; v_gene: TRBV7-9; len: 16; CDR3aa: CASSLVWEVSGNTIYF
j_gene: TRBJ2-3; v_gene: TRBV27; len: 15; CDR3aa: CASSKRGQSTDTQYF
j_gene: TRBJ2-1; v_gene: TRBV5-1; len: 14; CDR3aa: CASSWSTSGVTQFF
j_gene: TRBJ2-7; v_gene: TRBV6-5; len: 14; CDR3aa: CASSESGSSYEQYF
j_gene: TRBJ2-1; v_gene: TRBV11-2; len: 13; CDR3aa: CASRQPGGGEQFF
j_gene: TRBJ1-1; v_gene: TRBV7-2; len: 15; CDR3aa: CASSPPTGANTEAFF
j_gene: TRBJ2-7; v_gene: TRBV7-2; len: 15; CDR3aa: CASSLASGGSYEQYF
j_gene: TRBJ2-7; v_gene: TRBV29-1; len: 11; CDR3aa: CSVGDRFEQYF
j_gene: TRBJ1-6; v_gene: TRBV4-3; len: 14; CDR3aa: CASSQGTVDSPLHF
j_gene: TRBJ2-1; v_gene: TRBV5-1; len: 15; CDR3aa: CASIAGGLYGGEQFF
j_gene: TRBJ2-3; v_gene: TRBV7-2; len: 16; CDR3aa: CASSPGLASSTDTQYF
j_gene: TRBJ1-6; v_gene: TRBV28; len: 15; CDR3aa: CASSLGWDLDSPLHF
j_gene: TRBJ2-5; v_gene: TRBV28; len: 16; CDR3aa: CASSFNPAGAQETQYF
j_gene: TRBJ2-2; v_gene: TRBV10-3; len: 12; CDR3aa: CATTGATGELFF
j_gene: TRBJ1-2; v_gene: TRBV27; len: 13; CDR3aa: CASSLDSNYGYTF
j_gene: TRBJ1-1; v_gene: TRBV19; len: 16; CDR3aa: CASGEPDRAENTEAFF
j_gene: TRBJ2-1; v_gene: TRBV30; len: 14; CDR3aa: CAWSGDSQGNEQFF
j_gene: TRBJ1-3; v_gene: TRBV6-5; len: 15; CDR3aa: CASSQQALSGNTIYF
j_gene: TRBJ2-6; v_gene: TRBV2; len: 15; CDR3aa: CASSADRVKANVLTF
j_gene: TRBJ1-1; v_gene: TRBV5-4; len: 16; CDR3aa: CASSPPRTGMNTEAFF
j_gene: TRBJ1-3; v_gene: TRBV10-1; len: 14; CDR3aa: CASSDGGPGNTIYF
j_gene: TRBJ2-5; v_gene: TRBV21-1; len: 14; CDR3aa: CASSTRTGWETQYF
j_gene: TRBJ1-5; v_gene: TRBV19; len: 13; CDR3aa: CASSSDRNQPQHF
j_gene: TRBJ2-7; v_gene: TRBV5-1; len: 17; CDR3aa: CASSLELKGTGGDEQYF
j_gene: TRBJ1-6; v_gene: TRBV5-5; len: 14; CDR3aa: CASSPDRDNSPLHF
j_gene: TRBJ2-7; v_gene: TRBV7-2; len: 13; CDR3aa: CASSSGRGLGQYF
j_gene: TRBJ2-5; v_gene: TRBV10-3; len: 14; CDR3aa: CAIRSGLAGETQYF
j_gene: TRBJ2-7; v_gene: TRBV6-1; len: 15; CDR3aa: CASSLTGQPHYEQYF